These 11 T cell receptor beta chains were all obtained from the same sample, sequenced in a study of blood T cell repertoires in COVID-19. The method was immunoSEQ multiplex PCR; TCRdb's version includes in-frame clones alone and lacks a portion of them. The sample includes a few hundred thousand clones, roughly 88% of them seen just once. Input material: peripheral blood. The receptor source for this set is a woman aged 25 to 45 with acute or convalescent COVID-19.

This clone was detected a few times. The chain is built from TRBV11-2 and TRBJ2-7; D is undetermined. The V gene lost 0 bases and the J gene lost 8 bases, with 5 bases spanning the gap. Germline CDR1 is SGHAT and CDR2 is FQNNGV. The CDR3 totals 11 residues. CDR3 DNA sequence: TGTGCCAGCAGCTTAGACTTCCAGCAGTACTTC. Protein product: CASSLDFQQYF.

The V gene is TRBV15, the J gene TRBJ2-2, with D possibly being TRBD1 (5 bases). This CDR3 contains 17 residues. The germline V and J ends were trimmed by 4 bases and 5 bases, with 20 bases remaining between them. Germline V gene sequence: CDR1 LNHNV, CDR2 YYDKDF (reference sequence). CDR3 sequence: CATSKPPGRARTGELFF. The CDR3 nucleotides read TGTGCCACCAGCAAGCCCCCCGGCAGGGCACGGACCGGGGAGCTGTTTTTT.

This clone was recorded a few times. V is TRBV19 and J is TRBJ1-1; no reliable D call. Trimming removed 4 bases from V and 0 bases from J, with 6 bases in between. Germline V gene sequence: CDR1 LNHDA, CDR2 SQIVND (reference sequence). The CDR3 spans 13 residues. The DNA of the CDR3 is TGTGCCAGTAGTAAACAGATGAACACTGAAGCTTTCTTT. Protein sequence: CASSKQMNTEAFF.

This clone was found a few times. The chain employs TRBV6-6 and TRBJ2-5; 7 bases agree with TRBD2. CDR1 and CDR2 from the germline V gene are MNHNY and SVGAGI (reference sequence). Trimming took 5 bases from V and 5 from J; bases not matched to a gene: 11. The CDR3 covers 15 residues. For the CDR3, the DNA is TGTGCCAGCAGTCCCGTGGGGAGGGAGTGGGAGACCCAGTACTTC. It specifies CASSPVGREWETQYF.

The chain couples TRBV29-1 to TRBJ1-5; 9 nucleotides agree with TRBD1. V shed 4 bases, J shed 4 bases, and the junction held 2 bases outside the gene matches. In germline, CDR1 is SQVTM, CDR2 ANQGSEA. This CDR3 contains 13 residues. The CDR3 loop reads CSVAQGANQPQHF. CDR3 coding DNA: TGCAGCGTTGCACAGGGGGCAAATCAGCCCCAGCATTTT. The entire variable domain, with the rest obtained from reference TRBV29-1 and TRBJ1-5, is as follows: SAVISQKPSRDICQRGTSLTIQCQVDSQVTMMFWYRQQPGQSLTLIATANQGSEATYESGFVIDKFPISRPNLTFSTLTVSNMSPEDSSIYLCSVAQGANQPQHFGDGTRLSIL.

V and J are TRBV19 and TRBJ2-7; D is possibly TRBD1 (6 bases). The CDR3 is made up of 15 amino acids. Deletions cut 5 bases from V and 0 bases from J, with 14 bases between. CDR1 LNHDA and CDR2 SQIVND come from the germline V gene (reference sequence). The CDR3 region is CASSSPGDLSYEQYF. The CDR3 nucleotides are TGTGCCAGTAGTTCTCCAGGGGACCTCTCCTACGAGCAGTACTTC.

The chain uses TRBV7-2 and TRBJ2-7; TRBD1 is a possible D gene (7 bases). Trimming removed 5 bases at V and 6 bases at J, with 14 bases between. CDR1 is SGHTA and CDR2 is FQGNSA in the germline V gene. The CDR3 runs 13 residues. The DNA of the CDR3 is TGTGCCAGCAGCGCCAGACAGGGAGGCGAGCAGTACTTC. Protein sequence: CASSARQGGEQYF.

The V call is TRBV2, the J call TRBJ1-1; D is ambiguous. Germline CDR1 reads SNHLY; CDR2 reads FYNNEI. The CDR3 runs to 14 residues. Trimming shortened V by 6 bases and J by 1 base, and 12 bases separated the two germline ends. CDR3 residues: CASRDLGGNTEAFF. Written as DNA, the CDR3 is TGTGCCAGCAGGGATTTAGGAGGGAACACTGAAGCTTTCTTT.

The chain joins TRBV11-2 to TRBJ2-5; a weak D match, TRBD2 (5 bases). Trimming shortened V by 5 bases and J by 10 bases, and 26 bases separated the two germline ends. The CDR3 consists of 16 residues. Germline loops: CDR1 SGHAT, CDR2 FQNNGV. CDR3 sequence: CASSPAQGPARGNQYF. Written as DNA, the CDR3 is TGTGCCAGCAGCCCAGCCCAAGGACCAGCGCGAGGGAACCAGTACTTC. The whole variable domain, remainder taken from reference TRBV11-2 and TRBJ2-5, is EAGVAQSPRYKIIEKRQSVAFWCNPISGHATLYWYQQILGQGPKLLIQFQNNGVVDDSQLPKDRFSAERLKGVDSTLKIQPAKLEDSAVYLCASSPAQGPARGNQYFGPGTRLLVL.

CDR3 bases: TGTGCCAGCCGGGACAGGTTTTACAATGAGCAGTTCTTC. Its protein product is CASRDRFYNEQFF. The chain is built from TRBV28 and TRBJ2-1; 8 nucleotides match TRBD1. Germline CDR1 MDHEN, CDR2 SYDVKM. The CDR3 is made up of 13 amino acids. J was trimmed by 4 bases and V by 8 bases; bases with no gene match: 4.

This chain connects TRBV6-6 to TRBJ1-4; unclear D gene. This CDR3 region has 16 residues. CDR1 is MNHNY and CDR2 is SVGAGI in the germline V gene (reference sequence). V lost 2 bases to trimming and J lost 2 bases, with 12 bases between them. The DNA of the CDR3 is TGTGCCAGCAGTTACCCTGGGCAGTCGACTAATGAAAAACTGTTTTTT. Protein: CASSYPGQSTNEKLFF.